A selection of T cell receptor beta chains follows, all from one sample in a study of blood T cell repertoires in COVID-19. The table came from immunoSEQ multiplex PCR; TCRdb's copy has only in-frame clones and leaves some out. Seen here are tens of thousands of clones, over 75% observed once, and the top ten hold around 32%. The sample comprised peripheral blood. The receptor source for this set is a man aged 80 or over with active or convalescent COVID-19. Both conserved end residues are part of each CDR3. D genes are given only for firm matches. Clone size appears in some rows only: once, few, many, or a class for an expanded clone.

>TRBV5-6|.|TRBJ1-2|TRBD1
CASSLPGQANYGYTF
TGTGCCAGCAGCTTACCGGGACAGGCAAACTATGGCTACACCTTC
>TRBV19|.|TRBJ1-1|TRBD1
CASRPGQTNTEAFF
TGTGCCAGTAGACCGGGACAGACGAACACTGAAGCTTTCTTT
>TRBV7-2|.|TRBJ2-3|.
CASSRVGGAPTDTQYF
TGTGCCAGCAGCCGGGTGGGGGGGGCCCCCACAGATACGCAGTATTTT
>TRBV7-2|.|TRBJ1-1|TRBD1
CASSSTQGWNTEAFF
TGTGCCAGCAGCTCCACACAGGGGTGGAACACTGAAGCTTTCTTT
>TRBV2|.|TRBJ2-1|.
CASSELGYITGFF
TGTGCCAGCAGTGAATTGGGCTACATAACAGGGTTCTTC
>TRBV19|few|TRBJ1-1|.
CASSRGGDGGSFF
TGTGCCAGTAGCAGAGGCGGGGATGGTGGGTCTTTCTTT
>TRBV19|few|TRBJ2-7|.
CASSMSHLYEQYF
TGTGCCAGTAGTATGAGTCATCTCTACGAGCAGTACTTC
>TRBV10-3|.|TRBJ2-1|.
CAISPEWEQFF
TGTGCCATCAGCCCTGAGTGGGAGCAGTTCTTC
>TRBV18|once|TRBJ1-2|TRBD1
CASSQQGVEGYTF
TGTGCCAGCTCGCAGCAGGGGGTAGAGGGCTACACCTTC
>TRBV3-1/TRBV3-2|.|TRBJ1-4|.
CASRRNEKLFF
TGTGCCAGCAGACGGAATGAAAAACTGTTTTTT
>TRBV7-2|once|TRBJ1-2|.
CASSFLTDYGYTF
TGTGCCAGCAGCTTTCTGACAGACTATGGCTACACCTTC
>TRBV30|.|TRBJ2-7|.
CAWSGGDSLTYEQYF
TGTGCCTGGAGTGGGGGGGACAGCTTAACCTACGAGCAGTACTTC
>TRBV15|.|TRBJ1-2|TRBD1
CATSREGTGGNSGYTF
TGTGCCACCAGCAGAGAGGGGACAGGGGGCAACAGTGGCTACACCTTC
>TRBV6-6|.|TRBJ1-1|TRBD1
CASSYSTGTEAFF
TGTGCCAGCAGTTACTCGACAGGGACTGAAGCTTTCTTT
>TRBV19|.|TRBJ1-5|TRBD1
CASSDRGPYSNQPQHF
TGTGCCAGTAGTGACAGGGGACCCTATAGCAATCAGCCCCAGCATTTT
>TRBV10-3|once|TRBJ1-4|TRBD1
CAISESGTGGEKLFF
TGTGCCATCAGTGAGTCCGGGACAGGGGGAGAAAAACTGTTTTTT
>TRBV5-4|once|TRBJ1-1|.
CASSSFSGDTEAFF
TGTGCCAGCAGCTCGTTTAGCGGGGACACTGAAGCTTTCTTT
>TRBV19|.|TRBJ2-7|.
CASSMRQGLYEQYF
TGTGCCAGTAGTATGCGTCAGGGGCTCTACGAGCAGTACTTC
>TRBV27|.|TRBJ2-1|TRBD2
CASSRAGGDNEQFF
TGTGCCAGCAGTAGGGCGGGAGGGGACAATGAGCAGTTCTTC
>TRBV7-9|.|TRBJ2-1|.
CASSYGTFLGNEQFF
TGTGCCAGCAGCTACGGGACTTTCTTGGGGAATGAGCAGTTCTTC
>TRBV7-2|.|TRBJ1-5|TRBD1
CASSLTGQSNQPQHF
TGTGCCAGCAGCTTAACGGGACAGAGCAATCAGCCCCAGCATTTT
>TRBV15|.|TRBJ2-3|.
CATNRDSYTDTQYF
TGTGCCACCAACCGGGACTCTTACACAGATACGCAGTATTTT
>TRBV7-9|.|TRBJ2-7|.
CASSSSSILKYF
TGTGCCAGCAGCAGCTCTTCCATACTTAAGTACTTC
>TRBV18|.|TRBJ1-3|.
CASSAGGPGNTIYF
TGTGCCAGCTCAGCGGGAGGCCCTGGAAACACCATATATTTT
>TRBV4-1|.|TRBJ2-5|TRBD1
CASSQLYTGQGKGTQYF
TGCGCCAGCAGCCAACTCTACACCGGACAGGGGAAGGGGACCCAGTACTTC
>TRBV7-6|.|TRBJ2-1|.
CASSFGVNEQFF
TGTGCCAGCAGCTTCGGGGTCAATGAGCAGTTCTTC
>TRBV5-1|.|TRBJ2-2|TRBD1
CASRTGQGRWPGELFF
TGCGCCAGCAGGACGGGACAGGGGCGTTGGCCCGGGGAGCTGTTTTTT
>TRBV29-1|.|TRBJ1-6|.
CSVEGLSRSGLPLHF
TGCAGCGTTGAAGGTCTTTCGCGGTCGGGGTTACCCCTCCACTTT
>TRBV7-2|.|TRBJ1-5|TRBD1
CASSDRTGRNQPQHF
TGTGCCAGCAGCGACCGGACAGGTCGCAATCAGCCCCAGCATTTT
>TRBV30|.|TRBJ2-1|.
CAWTIGGGVYEQFF
TGTGCCTGGACAATAGGGGGTGGGGTCTATGAGCAGTTCTTC
>TRBV6-5|.|TRBJ1-6|.
CASSLGGVNSPLHF
TGTGCCAGCAGCCTGGGGGGGGTAAATTCACCCCTCCACTTT
>TRBV5-4|.|TRBJ2-1|.
CASGEGERGYNEQFF
TGTGCCTCGGGTGAGGGGGAGAGGGGGTACAATGAGCAGTTCTTC
>TRBV20-1|.|TRBJ2-7|.
CSARISNEQYF
TGCAGTGCTAGGATTTCTAACGAGCAGTACTTC
>TRBV9|once|TRBJ1-3|.
CASSPQHAGNTIYF
TGTGCCAGCAGCCCCCAACATGCCGGAAACACCATATATTTT
>TRBV6-6|once|TRBJ1-6|.
CASSYGQIGSPLHF
TGTGCCAGCAGTTACGGACAGATAGGCTCACCCCTCCACTTT